This TCR beta chain was recovered during a study of blood T cells in healthy people across ages. Primers used in a second PCR of roughly 7 to 12 cycles were a sample-barcoded 5' primer and a J-beta primer mix. Each cDNA molecule carried a tag from a template-switch adaptor that contained 12 random nucleotides. One entry per CDR3 protein results from TCRdb running MiXCR on the 5' RACE reads. Of about 670,000 distinct CDR3 sequences detected, 40% to 45% appear once; the ten largest clones hold about 32%. After removal of 3 bases from V and 2 bases from J, the junction contained 6 bases not matched to a gene. This CDR3 spans 16 amino acids. Germline V gene sequence: CDR1 SEHNR, CDR2 FQNEAQ (reference sequence). Russia was home to the donors, healthy Caucasian individuals aged about 6 to 90. Total RNA, at least 6 micrograms per sample, came from PBMCs.

Sequencing input: blood. The TCR comes from a man older than 75 in good health. The chain uses TRBV7-9 and TRBJ2-5, with 10 bases fitting TRBD2. DNA for the CDR3: TGTGCCAGCAGCTTCCAGGGGACTAGCGCACAAGAGACCCAGTACTTC. Translation gives CASSFQGTSAQETQYF.